The clone carrying this TCR beta chain was recorded a few times. The antigen is not known. The record originates from a study of identical twins. Study results and limitations: Zero-insertion analyses could be partly confounded by invariant MAIT and iNKT cells.

TCRdb reanalysed the 5' RACE reads using MiXCR and keeps one entry per CDR3 protein. The sample contains around 340,000 distinct CDR3 sequences, 9% to 10% of which appear only once. Every one of the donors was a healthy Caucasian. CDR3 length equals 16 residues. The V end was cut by 2 bases, the J end by 0 bases, with 14 bases between. This TCR derives from a woman between 50 and 59 years old in good health. Sequencing was carried out using naive T cells sorted from blood. The J gene is TRBJ2-7, the V gene TRBV12-3 or TRBV12-4, with D maybe TRBD2 (5 bases). This CDR3 reads CASSLTPWESSYEQYF. CDR3 bases: TGTGCCAGCAGTTTAACCCCCTGGGAGAGCTCCTACGAGCAGTACTTC.